These 21 T cell receptor beta chains share one sample of origin, sequenced in a study of regulatory T cells in long-lasting Graves disease. Regarding time point: persistent/refractory GD, antithyroid drugs over 5 years with positive TRAb. RNA isolated from PBMCs was used to make the TCR library. Assembly of TCR beta libraries relied on iRepertoire HTBI primers together with Arm-PCR of CDR3 regions. In TCRdb, the multiplex PCR reads were re-called with MiXCR into one record per CDR3 protein. The sample contains about 430,000 distinct CDR3 sequences, roughly a fifth of which appear only once. Sequences were derived from peripheral blood mononuclear cells (PBMCs), sampled when the disease was refractory, from a patient treated with antithyroid drugs. All receptors come from a female donor with Graves disease.

This clonotype was recorded many times. The chain recombines TRBV3-1 with TRBJ1-1; no clear D gene. The V end was cut by 3 bases, the J end by 4 bases, with 12 bases between. Germline CDR1 reads LGHDT; CDR2 reads YNNKEL (reference sequence). The CDR3 is made up of 14 amino acids. CDR3 nucleotides: TGTGCCAGCAGCCAGATGGGCGCGGGCACTGAAGCTTTCTTT. This gives the protein CASSQMGAGTEAFF.

V and J are TRBV30 and TRBJ2-3, with TRBD2 identical over 14 bases. V was clipped by 5 bases and J by 2 bases; unmatched bases: 6. CDR1 is GTSNPN, CDR2 SVGIG, per germline (reference sequence). The CDR3 is 16 residues long. In nucleotides, the CDR3 is TGTGCCTGGGGAGAGGGACTAGCGGGAGTCACAGATACGCAGTATTTT. It yields the protein CAWGEGLAGVTDTQYF.

Only one count was recorded for this clonotype. This chain uses TRBV6-2 or TRBV6-3 with TRBJ2-1, with 9 bases identical to TRBD2. V dropped 0 bases and J dropped 4; count of bases not matched to a gene: 1. There are 15 residues in the CDR3. Germline values: CDR1 MNHEY, CDR2 SVGEGT. CDR3 bases: TGTGCCAGCAGTTACTCGAGCGGGGGGTACAATGAGCAGTTCTTC. The encoded protein is CASSYSSGGYNEQFF.

Only a few counts were recorded for this clonotype. V usage is TRBV20-1 and J usage is TRBJ2-3; the D gene is possibly TRBD2 (5 bases). In germline, CDR1 is DFQATT, CDR2 SNEGSKA (reference sequence). CDR3 length: 14 amino acids. The germline V and J ends were trimmed by 6 bases and 0 bases, with 13 bases remaining between them. In DNA, the CDR3 is TGCAGTGCATTTCGAGCGGCGAGCACAGATACGCAGTATTTT. Protein product: CSAFRAASTDTQYF.

This clonotype appeared many times. The chain links TRBV11-2 to TRBJ1-4; D is possibly TRBD1 (6 bases). Looked up from germline, CDR1 is SGHAT and CDR2 is FQNNGV. V gave up 4 bases and J gave up 8 bases, with 11 bases separating them. CDR3 length: 13 amino acids. The CDR3 DNA sequence: TGTGCCAGCAGCTCGGAAGGACAGGAAAAACTGTTTTTT. Protein product: CASSSEGQEKLFF.

Of note for this clonotype: This may be a read error, as it is one base from a much larger clone. The gene calls are TRBV20-1 and TRBJ2-5; 12 bases match TRBD2. This CDR3 spans 15 amino acids. Germline V CDR1 and CDR2: DFQATT, SNEGSKA (reference sequence). CDR3 loop: CSAAESRTSGETRYF. The CDR3 nucleotides read TGCAGTGCTGCCGAGAGCAGGACTAGCGGGGAGACCCGGTACTTC.

The chain has TRBV13 and TRBJ2-2, with 11 nucleotides matching TRBD2. V was clipped by 4 bases and J by 0 bases; unmatched bases: 4. The CDR3 is 17 amino acids. Germline V lookup: CDR1 PRHDT, CDR2 FYEKMQ (reference sequence). CDR3 DNA: TGTGCCAGCAGCTGGGGACTAGCGGACGCGAACACCGGGGAGCTGTTTTTT. It codes for CASSWGLADANTGELFF.

This clonotype has more than one count but fewer than ten. The chain uses TRBV19 and TRBJ1-2, with D unresolved. The CDR3 is 11 residues long. The ends were cut back, 3 bases at V and 5 bases at J, with 4 bases in the middle. Germline V lookup: CDR1 LNHDA, CDR2 SQIVND (reference sequence). The chain's CDR3 is CASSMPYGYTF. In DNA, the CDR3 is TGTGCCAGTAGTATGCCTTATGGCTACACCTTC.

The V call is TRBV7-2, the J call TRBJ2-7; no reliable D call. This CDR3 is 10 amino acids long. CDR1 is SGHTA, CDR2 FQGNSA, per germline. The V end lost 4 bases, the J end lost 9 bases, and 7 bases lay between the germline ends. As DNA, the CDR3 is TGTGCCAGCAGCTGCCAGCGGCAGTACTTC. Translating gives CASSCQRQYF.

The chain carries TRBV30 and TRBJ1-1, with no clear D. This CDR3 region has 11 residues. V was trimmed by 5 bases and J by 13 bases, leaving 17 bases between them. Germline V lookup: CDR1 GTSNPN, CDR2 SVGIG (reference sequence). CDR3 DNA: TGTGCCTGGGGGTTAATGTCGGGAGGTTTCTTT. It translates to CAWGLMSGGFF.

A word on this clonotype: A read error is possible here, since a much larger clone lies one base away. The CDR3 here is CASTGNWVEQYF. The CDR3 DNA sequence: TGTGCCAGCACCGGGAATTGGGTCGAGCAGTACTTC. This chain connects TRBV2 to TRBJ2-7; a possible D gene is TRBD2 (5 bases). The CDR3 is made up of 12 amino acids. Trimming removed 7 bases at V and 6 bases at J, with 13 bases between. Looked up from germline, CDR1 is SNHLY and CDR2 is FYNNEI.

This clonotype was recorded at least ten times. This chain uses TRBV3-1 with TRBJ2-5; tentatively, D is TRBD1 or TRBD2 (5 bases each). This CDR3 spans 17 amino acids. V dropped 4 bases and J dropped 0 bases, with 18 bases sitting between them. Germline lookup yields CDR1 LGHDT and CDR2 YNNKEL (reference sequence). The CDR3 DNA reads TGTGCCAGCAGCCCGGGACGGACGACCTTACACCAAGAGACCCAGTACTTC. Residues: CASSPGRTTLHQETQYF.

V gene TRBV18 combines with J gene TRBJ2-3; 8 nucleotides agree with TRBD2. From germline, CDR1 is KGHSH and CDR2 LQKENI. This CDR3 has 17 residues. V trimming: 3 bases; J trimming: 4 bases; junction bases outside the gene matches: 12. The CDR3 sequence: CASSPKSPGLGADTQYF. CDR3 in DNA: TGTGCCAGCTCACCGAAGAGTCCGGGACTAGGCGCAGATACGCAGTATTTT. Full variable domain (missing parts from reference TRBV18 and TRBJ2-3): NAGVMQNPRHLVRRRGQEARLRCSPMKGHSHVYWYRQLPEEGLKFMVYLQKENIIDESGMPKERFSAEFPKEGPSILRIQQVVRGDSAAYFCASSPKSPGLGADTQYFGPGTRLTVL.

CDR3: CSATGEGRETQYF. Here the CDR3 DNA reads TGCAGTGCCACCGGGGAGGGGAGGGAGACCCAGTACTTC. The chain is built from TRBV20-1 and TRBJ2-5, with 7 bases fitting TRBD2. The CDR3 length is 13 residues. V lost 6 bases, J lost 5 bases, and 9 bases stayed unmatched. Germline lookup yields CDR1 DFQATT and CDR2 SNEGSKA (reference sequence).

This chain joins TRBV20-1 and TRBJ1-6; D gene ambiguous. Trimming cost V 1 base and J 6 bases, with 13 bases left between them. The CDR3 contains 15 residues. Germline lookup yields CDR1 DFQATT and CDR2 SNEGSKA (reference sequence). In DNA form, the CDR3 reads TGCAGTGCTAGAGTCCCCTGGGATGGTAATTCACCCCTCCACTTT. It translates to CSARVPWDGNSPLHF.

In its sample, this clonotype was seen many times. The V and J genes are TRBV11-2 and TRBJ2-5, with 11 bases fitting TRBD1. The CDR3 length is 15 residues. Per germline, CDR1 SGHAT and CDR2 FQNNGV. The J segment lost 5 bases and the V segment lost 5 bases, leaving 7 bases of the junction unmatched. The CDR3 here is CASSTGTGGQETQYF. As DNA, the CDR3 is TGTGCCAGCAGCACTGGGACAGGGGGTCAGGAGACCCAGTACTTC. The full variable domain, completed using reference TRBV11-2 and TRBJ2-5, is EAGVAQSPRYKIIEKRQSVAFWCNPISGHATLYWYQQILGQGPKLLIQFQNNGVVDDSQLPKDRFSAERLKGVDSTLKIQPAKLEDSAVYLCASSTGTGGQETQYFGPGTRLLVL.

The V and J genes are TRBV29-1 and TRBJ2-2; D is unclear. This CDR3 contains 12 residues. CDR1 is SQVTM and CDR2 is ANQGSEA in the germline V gene. The CDR3 is CSLVANTGELFF. In DNA form, the CDR3 reads TGCAGTTTGGTAGCGAACACCGGGGAGCTGTTTTTT.

This clonotype was observed many times. V gene TRBV9 combines with J gene TRBJ1-2, with unresolved D. This CDR3 region has 13 residues. The V end was cut by 0 bases, the J end by 6 bases, with 9 bases between. CDR1 SGDLS and CDR2 YYNGEE come from the germline V gene. The CDR3, as DNA: TGTGCCAGCAGCGTAGTGGGGAGGGATGGCTACACCTTC. This sequence encodes CASSVVGRDGYTF.

The rearrangement links TRBV7-3 to TRBJ2-6; D not certain. This CDR3 has 16 amino acids. Per the germline V gene, CDR1 is SGHTA and CDR2 is FQGTGA. The V end was cut by 4 bases, the J end by 0 bases, with 10 bases between. The DNA for the CDR3 is TGTGCCAGCAGCTACCCAGGTTCCTCTGGGGCCAACGTCCTGACTTTC. Its protein is CASSYPGSSGANVLTF. Full variable domain (rest looked up from reference TRBV7-3 and TRBJ2-6): GAGVSQTPSNKVTEKGKYVELRCDPISGHTALYWYRQSLGQGPEFLIYFQGTGAADDSGLPNDRFFAVRPEGSVSTLKIQRTERGDSAVYLCASSYPGSSGANVLTFGAGSRLTVL.

This clonotype was counted only a few times. The J gene is TRBJ2-3, the V gene TRBV11-2, with 10 nucleotides matching TRBD1. The ends lost 5 bases at V and 6 bases at J; junction bases unmatched: 20. The CDR3 consists of 19 residues. Per germline, CDR1 SGHAT and CDR2 FQNNGV. CDR3 sequence reads: CASSTGGQGRAGVSDTQYF. The CDR3 nucleotides are TGTGCCAGCAGCACAGGGGGACAGGGGCGAGCGGGAGTTTCTGATACGCAGTATTTT.

This clonotype appeared many times. V is TRBV25-1 and J is TRBJ2-5, with D possibly TRBD2 on 5 matching bases. V lost 4 bases and J 1 base, leaving 25 bases between the germline ends. CDR1 is MGHDK, CDR2 SYGVNS, per germline. The CDR3 consists of 19 residues. The CDR3 region has the DNA TGTGCCAGCAGTGGGTTTAGTGTCGGGGAACCGCCAATCCAAGAGACCCAGTACTTC. This gives the protein CASSGFSVGEPPIQETQYF.